The rows below give T cell receptor beta chains drawn from one sample of a study of cytomegalovirus exposure and HLA in healthy donors. The protocol was immunoSEQ multiplex PCR, while the TCRdb copy is restricted to in-frame clones and leaves out a portion. Recorded for this sample: tens of thousands of clones. The sequenced material came from PBMCs. The receptors derive from a man aged 50-60 years in good health and CMV-seropositive. Both conserved end residues are part of each CDR3. D genes are given only for firm matches.

V,D,J,DNA,CDR3
TRBV30,.,TRBJ2-1,TGTGCCTGGAGTGTACTCGGCAGGGCTGACAATGAGCAGTTCTTC,CAWSVLGRADNEQFF
TRBV6-5,TRBD2,TRBJ2-1,TGTGCCAGCAGTTTCGGGACTAGCGGTTACAATGAGCAGTTCTTC,CASSFGTSGYNEQFF
TRBV10-3,.,TRBJ2-5,TGTGCCACCGGCCTGGCGGGCGGGGAGACCCAGTACTTC,CATGLAGGETQYF
TRBV11-2,.,TRBJ1-3,TGTGCCAGCAGCTTTAGGACAGACACCATATATTTT,CASSFRTDTIYF
TRBV11-2,TRBD2,TRBJ2-2,TGTGCCAGCAGGCCCCCCCGCGGGAGGGTAGGGGAGCTGTTTTTT,CASRPPRGRVGELFF
TRBV30,.,TRBJ2-7,TGTGCCTGGAGTGTGGGCCGTTCCTACGAGCAGTACTTC,CAWSVGRSYEQYF
TRBV5-8,.,TRBJ1-3,TGTGCCAGCAGCTTGGCCCGACGGCGACAGTTACGAAACACCATATATTTT,CASSLARRRQLRNTIYF
TRBV9,.,TRBJ1-1,TGTGCCAGCAGCCCCGGACAAAATGAAGCTTTCTTT,CASSPGQNEAFF
TRBV30,.,TRBJ1-6,TGTGCCTGGAGCGCGCTGGGAGGAGTAGGGAATTCACCCCTCCACTTT,CAWSALGGVGNSPLHF
TRBV4-3,.,TRBJ1-2,TGCGCCAGCAGCCAAGGTTCGACAACAGGCTATGGCTACACCTTC,CASSQGSTTGYGYTF
TRBV5-1,.,TRBJ1-4,TGCGCCAGCAGCCCTGGGCTGGGTAATGAAAAACTGTTTTTT,CASSPGLGNEKLFF
TRBV10-1,TRBD2,TRBJ2-3,TGCGCCAGCAGTGAAAATCTAGCGGGATCGGCAGATACGCAGTATTTT,CASSENLAGSADTQYF
TRBV27,TRBD2,TRBJ2-1,TGTGCCACCAGGTTGGGGGGGTCCAATGAGCAGTTCTTC,CATRLGGSNEQFF
TRBV6-5,.,TRBJ2-1,TGTGCCAGCACGGGACAAGGAGCCAATGAGCAGTTCTTC,CASTGQGANEQFF
TRBV7-9,TRBD2,TRBJ2-1,TGTGCCAGCAGCTTAGGCACGGGACTAGCGGGAAAGAATGAGCAGTTCTTC,CASSLGTGLAGKNEQFF
TRBV28,TRBD1,TRBJ1-2,TGTGCCAGCAGTTGGGGACAGAACTATGGCTACACCTTC,CASSWGQNYGYTF
TRBV7-9,TRBD2,TRBJ2-3,TGTGCCAGCAGCATCTCTAGCGGGAGAGCTGATACGCAGTATTTT,CASSISSGRADTQYF
TRBV15,.,TRBJ2-7,TGTGCCACCAGCAGAGATAGAGGGCAGTACCTCTCCGAGCAGTACTTC,CATSRDRGQYLSEQYF
TRBV30,.,TRBJ2-3,TGTGCCTGGAGCGGGGCAGATACGCAGTATTTT,CAWSGADTQYF
TRBV30,TRBD2,TRBJ2-1,TGTGCCTGGAGCCTCGGGGGGAACAATGAGCAGTTCTTC,CAWSLGGNNEQFF
TRBV6-1,.,TRBJ1-1,TGTGCCAGCAGTGCTCGGGGGACGAACGCTGAAGCTTTCTTT,CASSARGTNAEAFF
TRBV10-3,TRBD1,TRBJ1-2,TGTGCCATCAGCAGCCGGGACAGCATTAACTATGGCTACACCTTC,CAISSRDSINYGYTF
TRBV30,.,TRBJ1-1,TGTGCCTGGGCACAGGGCGGCATAGGCACTGAAGCTTTCTTT,CAWAQGGIGTEAFF
TRBV18,TRBD2,TRBJ2-1,TGTGCCAGCTCACCAAACCCGCCGGGAGGGGAGATTGAGCAGTTCTTC,CASSPNPPGGEIEQFF
TRBV15,.,TRBJ1-1,TGTGCCACCAGCAGGGGAGGGTTGAACACTGAAGCTTTCTTT,CATSRGGLNTEAFF
TRBV6-5,.,TRBJ2-1,TGTGCCACCTCCTTAGCGGAGCGATCCAATGAGCAGTTCTTC,CATSLAERSNEQFF
TRBV2,.,TRBJ1-4,TGTGCCAGCAGTGAGGACAGCGTCGGGGAAAAACTGTTTTTT,CASSEDSVGEKLFF
TRBV6-1,TRBD2,TRBJ2-7,TGTGCCAGCAGTGAGCGGCGGGAGGACTACGAGCAGTACTTC,CASSERREDYEQYF
TRBV18,TRBD2,TRBJ2-3,TGTGCCAGCTCACCTACTAGCGGGAGGTCTGATACGCAGTATTTT,CASSPTSGRSDTQYF
TRBV4-2,TRBD1,TRBJ1-1,TGTGCCAGCAGCCCGGCCGGGACAGGGGGCACTGAAGCTTTCTTT,CASSPAGTGGTEAFF
TRBV30,.,TRBJ1-2,TGTGCCTGGAGTGGGGCCTCGGAAGATGGCTACACCTTC,CAWSGASEDGYTF
TRBV7-9,TRBD1,TRBJ1-1,TGTGCCAGCAGCTCAAGACAGGGCACTGAAGCTTTCTTT,CASSSRQGTEAFF